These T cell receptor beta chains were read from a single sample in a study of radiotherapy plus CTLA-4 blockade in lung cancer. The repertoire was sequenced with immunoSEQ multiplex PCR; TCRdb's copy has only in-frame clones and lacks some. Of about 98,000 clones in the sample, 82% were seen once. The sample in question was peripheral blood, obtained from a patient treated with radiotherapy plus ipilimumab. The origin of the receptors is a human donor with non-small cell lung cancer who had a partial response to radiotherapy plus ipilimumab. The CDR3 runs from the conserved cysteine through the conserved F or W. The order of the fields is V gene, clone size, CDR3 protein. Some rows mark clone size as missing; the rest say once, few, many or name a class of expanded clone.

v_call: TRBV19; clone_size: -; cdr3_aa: CASSIVAYNEQFF
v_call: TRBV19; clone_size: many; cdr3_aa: CASNKPGQGSYEQYF
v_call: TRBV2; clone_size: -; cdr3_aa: CASLGGRGSISETQYF
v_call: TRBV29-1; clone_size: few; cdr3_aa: CSVQNTEAFF
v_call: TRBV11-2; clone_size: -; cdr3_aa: CASSLGGGGSYEQYF
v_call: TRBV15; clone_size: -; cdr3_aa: CATSRRGSSSTDTQYF
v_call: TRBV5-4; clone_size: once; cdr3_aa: CASSRRDTSTDTQYF
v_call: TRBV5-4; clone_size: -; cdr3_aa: CASSPDSGVNEQFF
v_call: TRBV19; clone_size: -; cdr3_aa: CASSRAGTILGEGYTF
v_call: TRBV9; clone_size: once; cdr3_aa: CASSVGDNTDTQYF
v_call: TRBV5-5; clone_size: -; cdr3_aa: CASSKGQGASETQYF
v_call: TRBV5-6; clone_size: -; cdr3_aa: CASSFGLAGEDNEQFF
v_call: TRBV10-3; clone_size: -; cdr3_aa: CAISDSQGGTGELFF
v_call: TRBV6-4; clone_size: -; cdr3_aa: CATKREGSLGEQFF
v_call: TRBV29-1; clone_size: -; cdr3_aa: CSVGGQGSYEQYF
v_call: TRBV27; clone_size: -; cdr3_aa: CASSPRPQRGDTQYF
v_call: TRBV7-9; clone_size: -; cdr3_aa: CASSDGNQPQHF
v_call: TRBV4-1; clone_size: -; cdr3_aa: CASSQALAYSTDTQYF
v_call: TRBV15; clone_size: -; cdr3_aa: CATSTLAGGVNEQFF
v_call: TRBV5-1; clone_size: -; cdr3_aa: CASSLGSRHYGYTF
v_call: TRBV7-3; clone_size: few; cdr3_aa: CASSQGAGEGEQYF
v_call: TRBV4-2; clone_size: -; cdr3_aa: CASSQGGTGGNYNEQFF
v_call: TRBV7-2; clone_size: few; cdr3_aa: CASSLSGMQYF
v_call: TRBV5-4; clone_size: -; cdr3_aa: CASSSGQGGRNEQFF
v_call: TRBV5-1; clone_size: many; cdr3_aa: CASSLDRANYGYTF
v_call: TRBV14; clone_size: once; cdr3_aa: CASSRPGLAGSNEQFF
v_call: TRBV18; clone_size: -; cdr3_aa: CASSPTSAGYNEQFF
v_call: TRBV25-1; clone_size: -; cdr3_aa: CASISEADYEQYF
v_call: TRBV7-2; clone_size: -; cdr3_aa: CASSFDRGPTGELFF
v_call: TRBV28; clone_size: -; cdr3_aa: CASSFRLPRGYNEQFF
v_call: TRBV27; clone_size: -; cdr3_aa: CASSFAGNYGYTF
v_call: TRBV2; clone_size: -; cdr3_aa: CASILPGLSTDTQYF
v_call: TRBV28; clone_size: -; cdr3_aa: CASSLSGGSGNTIYF
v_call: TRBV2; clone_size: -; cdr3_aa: CASSENQAGEKLFF
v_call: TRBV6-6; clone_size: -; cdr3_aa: CASKSRDRYTGELFF
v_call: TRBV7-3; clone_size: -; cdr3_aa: CASSLTASGRNTGELFF
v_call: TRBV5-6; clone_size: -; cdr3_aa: CASSLGQGATEQYF
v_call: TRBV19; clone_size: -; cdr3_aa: CASKDRDISMEDTQYF
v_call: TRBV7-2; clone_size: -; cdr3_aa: CASSPGLARPGEQFF
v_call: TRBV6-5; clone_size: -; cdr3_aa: CASSDTRGENEQFF
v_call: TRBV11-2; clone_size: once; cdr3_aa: CASSRGNTDTQYF
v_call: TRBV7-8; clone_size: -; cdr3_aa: CASSSLAGGEEVRHEQFF
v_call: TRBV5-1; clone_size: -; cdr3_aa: CASSLGQGVVEKLFF